Listed below are T cell receptor beta chains from one sample, sequenced in a study of CD8 T cells in ankylosing spondylitis. TCRdb called the 5' RACE reads again in MiXCR, with one record for every CDR3 protein. The profile shows a few hundred thousand distinct CDR3 sequences, roughly 18% of them singletons. Sequences were obtained from blood, either unsorted or a sorted T cell fraction (not recorded which). These receptors all stem from a male donor with ankylosing spondylitis or in good health (not recorded which). CDR3s include the opening cysteine and the closing phenylalanine or tryptophan. A D gene is named only where the DNA matches it firmly. Only part of the rows carry a size: once, few, many, or a class if the clone is expanded.

CDR3 length,V gene,D gene,J gene,clone size,CDR3 protein,CDR3 DNA
19,TRBV4-1,TRBD2,TRBJ2-7,.,CASSQDLSSLLSGGNEQYF,TGCGCCAGCAGCCAAGATCTCTCCTCCCTGCTTAGCGGGGGAAACGAGCAGTACTTC
14,TRBV9,.,TRBJ2-1,.,CASSVGFGKNEQFF,TGTGCCAGCAGCGTAGGGTTTGGAAAGAATGAGCAGTTCTTC
18,TRBV6-5,TRBD2,TRBJ2-3,few,CASSYFSLAGGPTDTQYF,TGTGCCAGCAGTTACTTTTCGCTAGCGGGAGGTCCTACAGATACGCAGTATTTT
15,TRBV19,TRBD1,TRBJ1-5,.,CASSISTGGGQPQHF,TGTGCCAGTAGTATATCTACAGGGGGGGGCCAGCCCCAGCATTTT
15,TRBV27,TRBD2,TRBJ2-3,.,CASSTTSESTDTQYF,TGTGCCAGCAGTACCACTAGCGAAAGCACAGATACGCAGTATTTT
16,TRBV29-1,TRBD1,TRBJ2-7,.,CSVVRGQGRALYEQYF,TGCAGCGTTGTTAGGGGACAGGGACGGGCACTCTACGAGCAGTACTTC
12,TRBV29-1,TRBD1,TRBJ1-1,.,CSVVGQGSEAFF,TGCAGCGTTGTGGGACAGGGATCTGAAGCTTTCTTT
17,TRBV12-5,TRBD1,TRBJ2-2,.,CASGSTTTGFRTGELFF,TGTGCTAGTGGCTCCACAACGACAGGGTTTAGGACCGGGGAGCTGTTTTTT
11,TRBV10-3,.,TRBJ2-1,few,CAISEKNEQFF,TGTGCCATCAGTGAGAAGAATGAGCAGTTCTTC
13,TRBV6-1,.,TRBJ2-4,.,CASSDASVDMEYF,TGTGCCAGCAGTGACGCCTCGGTGGACATGGAGTACTTC
16,TRBV7-9,TRBD2,TRBJ2-1,few,CASSSLLAGGRNEQFF,TGTGCCAGCAGCTCCCTCTTAGCGGGAGGGCGAAATGAGCAGTTCTTC
14,TRBV5-6,.,TRBJ2-1,.,CASSLETVYNEQFF,TGTGCCAGCAGCTTGGAAACTGTCTACAATGAGCAGTTCTTC
14,TRBV29-1,TRBD2,TRBJ2-1,few,CSVTGLASSGEQFF,TGCAGCGTGACGGGACTAGCATCTTCTGGGGAGCAGTTCTTC
13,TRBV28,.,TRBJ2-7,few,CASRLGVTYEQYF,TGTGCCAGCAGACTCGGGGTAACCTACGAGCAGTACTTC
13,TRBV7-9,.,TRBJ2-7,.,CASSNGPSYEQYF,TGTGCCAGCAGCAACGGGCCTTCCTACGAGCAGTACTTC
18,TRBV4-1,TRBD1,TRBJ2-5,.,CASSQAYPGQGAEETQYF,TGCGCCAGCAGCCAAGCATATCCGGGGCAGGGGGCTGAGGAGACCCAGTACTTC
15,TRBV6-5,.,TRBJ2-1,.,CVSSYSPSAYNEQFF,TGTGTCAGCAGTTACTCACCTAGCGCCTACAATGAGCAGTTCTTC
16,TRBV28,TRBD2,TRBJ2-3,.,CASSGNSGRGWYAQYF,TGTGCCAGCAGTGGAAACAGCGGGAGGGGATGGTATGCGCAGTATTTT
14,TRBV24-1,.,TRBJ2-1,few,CATSAPGLNNEQFF,TGTGCCACCAGTGCCCCAGGGTTGAACAATGAGCAGTTCTTC
17,TRBV27,.,TRBJ1-6,few,CASSFSLGPPYNSPLHF,TGTGCCAGCAGTTTCTCTTTAGGGCCGCCCTATAATTCACCCCTCCACTTT
12,TRBV6-2/TRBV6-3,.,TRBJ2-5,few,CASRTVQETQYF,TGTGCCAGCCGGACAGTACAAGAGACCCAGTACTTC
14,TRBV4-1,.,TRBJ1-2,few,CASSQGRRNYGYTF,TGCGCCAGCAGCCAAGGGCGGCGTAACTATGGCTACACCTTC
14,TRBV29-1,.,TRBJ2-3,.,CSVEGLAYTDTQYF,TGCAGCGTTGAAGGTCTAGCCTACACAGATACGCAGTATTTT
16,TRBV5-6,TRBD2,TRBJ2-3,.,CASSLLVLAGSDTQYF,TGTGCCAGCAGCTTATTAGTCCTAGCGGGATCAGATACGCAGTATTTT
18,TRBV4-2,.,TRBJ1-1,few,CASSQDFMGETGNTEAFF,TGTGCCAGCAGCCAAGATTTCATGGGAGAAACCGGGAACACTGAAGCTTTCTTT
12,TRBV7-9,.,TRBJ1-6,few,CASSLMSSPLHF,TGTGCCAGCAGCTTAATGAGTTCACCCCTCCACTTT
16,TRBV21-1,.,TRBJ2-1,many,CASSKGPAGLYNEQFF,TGTGCCAGCAGCAAAGGTCCAGCGGGCCTTTACAATGAGCAGTTCTTC
16,TRBV6-2/TRBV6-3,TRBD2,TRBJ2-1,many,CAREGIKRDFCNEQFF,TGTGCCAGGGAGGGGATCAAGCGGGATTTCTGCAATGAGCAGTTCTTC
16,TRBV29-1,TRBD1,TRBJ2-7,few,CSVEGEQGATSYEQYF,TGCAGCGTTGAAGGTGAACAGGGGGCGACCTCCTACGAGCAGTACTTC
15,TRBV4-1,.,TRBJ1-5,.,CASSQAGIEGQPQHF,TGCGCCAGCAGCCAGGCCGGGATCGAGGGCCAGCCCCAGCATTTT
15,TRBV5-6,.,TRBJ2-7,many,CASSFTSGSADEQYF,TGTGCCAGCAGCTTTACCTCAGGGAGTGCGGACGAGCAGTACTTC
15,TRBV29-1,TRBD2,TRBJ2-1,many,CSVWRATSGNNEQFF,TGCAGCGTTTGGAGGGCTACTAGCGGGAACAATGAGCAGTTCTTC
13,TRBV7-8,.,TRBJ2-5,.,CASSPRAEETQYF,TGTGCCAGCAGCCCGAGGGCGGAAGAGACCCAGTACTTC
15,TRBV20-1,.,TRBJ2-1,few,CSARDGGGGGTEQFF,TGCAGTGCTAGAGATGGTGGGGGTGGTGGGACTGAGCAGTTCTTC
15,TRBV7-9,TRBD1,TRBJ2-5,.,CASSFYLTGQETQYF,TGTGCCAGCAGCTTCTATTTGACAGGGCAAGAGACCCAGTACTTC
16,TRBV3-1,.,TRBJ2-1,few,CASSQEWVASDREQFF,TGTGCCAGCAGCCAAGAGTGGGTAGCCAGCGATAGGGAGCAGTTCTTC
13,TRBV7-8,.,TRBJ2-1,few,CASSFGTAVEQFF,TGTGCCAGCAGCTTTGGGACTGCCGTTGAGCAGTTCTTC
13,TRBV7-9,.,TRBJ2-7,few,CASSLGLLGEQYF,TGTGCCAGCAGCTTAGGCCTTCTTGGCGAGCAGTACTTC